The rows below give T cell receptor beta chains drawn from one sample of a study of CD8 T cells in ankylosing spondylitis. TCRdb reprocessed the 5' RACE reads with MiXCR, giving one entry per CDR3 protein. The sample lists around 330,000 distinct CDR3 sequences, around a tenth occurring once. Sequencing input: blood, either unsorted or a sorted T cell fraction (not recorded which). These receptors came from a female donor with ankylosing spondylitis or in good health (not recorded which). The CDR3 runs from the conserved cysteine through the conserved F or W. D genes are given only for firm matches. The listing skips clone size in some rows; elsewhere it reads once, few, many or a size class.

d_gene,v_gene,j_gene,abundance,CDR3nt,CDR3aa
NA,TRBV6-2/TRBV6-3,TRBJ2-7,many,TGTGCCAGCACCCAAGGACTGTTCGAGCAGTACTTC,CASTQGLFEQYF
TRBD2,TRBV20-1,TRBJ2-7,many,TGCAGTGCTGCCGGGACTAGCGACTACGAGCAGTACTTC,CSAAGTSDYEQYF
NA,TRBV28,TRBJ2-1,many,TGTGCCAGCAGTTTGTTTGGGGACCAGCAGTTCTTC,CASSLFGDQQFF
NA,TRBV12-3/TRBV12-4,TRBJ1-4,many,TGTGCCAGCAGCCACCCCTCTACAGCTAATGAAAAACTGTTTTTT,CASSHPSTANEKLFF
NA,TRBV5-1,TRBJ1-6,many,TGCGCCAGCAGCCGGGGCATAGAGTCACCCCTCCACTTT,CASSRGIESPLHF
NA,TRBV27,TRBJ1-6,NA,TGTGCCAGCGCTACGGGAGGGAATTCACCCCTCCACTTT,CASATGGNSPLHF
NA,TRBV7-7,TRBJ2-3,few,TGTGCTAGCAGCCCCTATGGGGGGGGCCCAGATACGCAGTATTTT,CASSPYGGGPDTQYF
TRBD1,TRBV7-3,TRBJ2-1,few,TGTGCCAGCAGCCCAAGTCCGGACAGGTATCATGAGCAGTTCTTC,CASSPSPDRYHEQFF
NA,TRBV20-1,TRBJ2-1,many,TGCAGTGCTAGGACAGGAGGGGGGCCGCTCAATGAGCAGTTCTTC,CSARTGGGPLNEQFF
NA,TRBV19,TRBJ1-1,NA,TGTGCCAGCAACTTCCGCAGGGCGATGAACACTGAAGCTTTCTTT,CASNFRRAMNTEAFF
NA,TRBV5-5,TRBJ2-5,few,TGTGCCAGCAGCTTCGACCGGCCAGAGACCCAGTACTTC,CASSFDRPETQYF
NA,TRBV3-1,TRBJ2-4,NA,TGTGCCAGCAGCCAAGTGAGATTGCATCGAGGGACGGAAAACATTCAGTACTTC,CASSQVRLHRGTENIQYF
NA,TRBV28,TRBJ1-6,NA,TGTGCCAGCAGTTTCTATCTCTCCGAGGGGAATTCATCCCTCCACTTT,CASSFYLSEGNSSLHF
NA,TRBV7-2,TRBJ1-4,NA,TGTGCCAGCAGCTTAGTAGCTAATGAAAAACTGTTTTTT,CASSLVANEKLFF
NA,TRBV29-1,TRBJ2-7,many,TGCAGCGTTATACATACGTACGAGCAGTACTTC,CSVIHTYEQYF
NA,TRBV5-5,TRBJ2-5,many,TGTGCCAGCAGAATTCGAAAGACCCAGTACTTC,CASRIRKTQYF
TRBD2,TRBV28,TRBJ2-5,NA,TGTGCCAGCAGGCGCGGGAGAGAGACCCAGTACTTC,CASRRGRETQYF
NA,TRBV20-1,TRBJ1-1,few,TGCAGTGCTCCTCACTTAAATTGGGCGGGGAACACTGAAGCTTTCTTT,CSAPHLNWAGNTEAFF
NA,TRBV20-1,TRBJ1-5,many,TGCAGTGCTAGAGAACCCCACGTAGGTCAGCCCCAGCATTTT,CSAREPHVGQPQHF
TRBD1,TRBV6-1,TRBJ1-4,many,TGTGCCAGCAGGAACAGGGGAAGAAATGAAAAACTGTTTTTT,CASRNRGRNEKLFF
NA,TRBV27,TRBJ1-2,many,TGTGCCAGCAGTTTATTAGGGGACGGTGGACGAGGGAGCTACACCTTC,CASSLLGDGGRGSYTF
NA,TRBV29-1,TRBJ1-3,many,TGCAGCGTTGGTCTAGGGGGCTCTGGAAACACCATATATTTT,CSVGLGGSGNTIYF
TRBD1,TRBV5-5,TRBJ1-1,NA,TGTGCCAGCAGCTTGGTAGAGTCAGGGGGCACTGAAGCTTTCTTT,CASSLVESGGTEAFF